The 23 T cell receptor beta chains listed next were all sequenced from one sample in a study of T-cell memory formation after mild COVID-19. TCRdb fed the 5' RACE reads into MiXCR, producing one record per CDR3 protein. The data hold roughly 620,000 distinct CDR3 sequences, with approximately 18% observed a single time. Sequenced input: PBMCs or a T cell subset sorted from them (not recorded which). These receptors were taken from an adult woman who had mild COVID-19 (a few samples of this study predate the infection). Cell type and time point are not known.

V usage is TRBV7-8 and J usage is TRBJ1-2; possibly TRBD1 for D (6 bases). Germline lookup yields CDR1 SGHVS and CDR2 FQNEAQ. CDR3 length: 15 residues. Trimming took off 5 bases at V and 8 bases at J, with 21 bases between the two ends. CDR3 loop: CASSLRDTPLRGYTF. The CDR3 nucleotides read TGTGCCAGCAGCCTCCGGGACACGCCCCTTCGGGGCTACACCTTC. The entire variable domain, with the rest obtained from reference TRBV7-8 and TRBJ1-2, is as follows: GAGVSQSPRYKVAKRGQDVALRCDPISGHVSLFWYQQALGQGPEFLTYFQNEAQLDKSGLPSDRFFAERPEGSVSTLKIQRTQQEDSAVYLCASSLRDTPLRGYTFGSGTRLTVV.

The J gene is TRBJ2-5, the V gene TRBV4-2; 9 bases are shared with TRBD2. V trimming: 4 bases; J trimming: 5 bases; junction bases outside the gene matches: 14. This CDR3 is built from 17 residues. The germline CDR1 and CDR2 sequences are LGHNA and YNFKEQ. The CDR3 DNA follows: TGTGCCAGCAGCCTATATGGGACTAGCATCTCTGAGGAGACCCAGTACTTC. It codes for CASSLYGTSISEETQYF.

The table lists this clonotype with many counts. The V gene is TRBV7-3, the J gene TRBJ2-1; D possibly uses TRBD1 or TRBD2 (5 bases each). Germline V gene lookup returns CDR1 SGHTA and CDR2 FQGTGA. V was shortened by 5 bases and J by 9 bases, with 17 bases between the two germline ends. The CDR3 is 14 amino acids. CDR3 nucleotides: TGTGCCAGCAGCCAACTAGGTGGGGCGCGTGAGCAGTTCTTC. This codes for CASSQLGGAREQFF.

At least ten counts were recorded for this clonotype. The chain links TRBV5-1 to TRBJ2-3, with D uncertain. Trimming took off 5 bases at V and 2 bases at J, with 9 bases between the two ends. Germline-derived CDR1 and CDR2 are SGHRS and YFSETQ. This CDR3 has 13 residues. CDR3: CASRSETTDTQYF. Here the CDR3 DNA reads TGCGCCAGCAGATCGGAAACCACAGATACGCAGTATTTT. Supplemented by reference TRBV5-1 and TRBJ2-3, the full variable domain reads KAGVTQTPRYLIKTRGQQVTLSCSPISGHRSVSWYQQTPGQGLQFLFEYFSETQRNKGNFPGRFSGRQFSNSRSEMNVSTLELGDSALYLCASRSETTDTQYFGPGTRLTVL.

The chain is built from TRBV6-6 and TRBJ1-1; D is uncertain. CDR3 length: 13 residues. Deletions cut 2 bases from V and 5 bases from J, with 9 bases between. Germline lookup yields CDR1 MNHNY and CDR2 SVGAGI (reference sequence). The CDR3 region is CASSYIGETEAFF. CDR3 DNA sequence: TGTGCCAGCAGTTACATCGGAGAGACTGAAGCTTTCTTT.

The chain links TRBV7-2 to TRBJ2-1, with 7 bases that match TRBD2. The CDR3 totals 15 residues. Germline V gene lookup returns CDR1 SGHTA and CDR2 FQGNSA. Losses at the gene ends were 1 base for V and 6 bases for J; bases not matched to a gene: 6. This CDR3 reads CASSLDRLAANEQFF. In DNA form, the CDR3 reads TGTGCCAGCAGCTTAGATCGGCTAGCGGCCAATGAGCAGTTCTTC.

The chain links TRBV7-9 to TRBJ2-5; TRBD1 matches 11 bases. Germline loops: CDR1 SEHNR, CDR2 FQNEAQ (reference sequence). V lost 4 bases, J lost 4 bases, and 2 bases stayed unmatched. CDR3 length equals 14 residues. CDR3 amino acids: CASSWTGGGETQYF. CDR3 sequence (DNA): TGTGCCAGCAGCTGGACAGGGGGCGGAGAGACCCAGTACTTC. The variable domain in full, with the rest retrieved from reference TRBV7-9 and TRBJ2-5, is DTGVSQNPRHKITKRGQNVTFRCDPISEHNRLYWYRQTLGQGPEFLTYFQNEAQLEKSRLLSDRFSAERPKGSFSTLEIQRTEQGDSAMYLCASSWTGGGETQYFGPGTRLLVL.

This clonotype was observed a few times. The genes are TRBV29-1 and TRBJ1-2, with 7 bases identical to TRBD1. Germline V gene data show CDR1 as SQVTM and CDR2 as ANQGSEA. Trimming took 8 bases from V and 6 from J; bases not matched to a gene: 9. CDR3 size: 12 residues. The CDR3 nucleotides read TGCAGCCGGGACCCGACAGGGAATGGCTACACCTTC. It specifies CSRDPTGNGYTF.

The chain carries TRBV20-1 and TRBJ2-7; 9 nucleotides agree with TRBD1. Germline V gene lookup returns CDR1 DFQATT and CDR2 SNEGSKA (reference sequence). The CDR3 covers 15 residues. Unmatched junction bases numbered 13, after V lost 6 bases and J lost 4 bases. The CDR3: CSAPPWTGASYEQYF. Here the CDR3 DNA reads TGCAGTGCCCCCCCCTGGACAGGGGCTTCGTACGAGCAGTACTTC.

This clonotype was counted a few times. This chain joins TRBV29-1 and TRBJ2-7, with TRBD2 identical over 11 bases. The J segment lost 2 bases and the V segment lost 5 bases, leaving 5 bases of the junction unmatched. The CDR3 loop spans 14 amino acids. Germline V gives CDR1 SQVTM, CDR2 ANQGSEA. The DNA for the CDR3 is TGCAGCGTTAGCTTGACTAGCGGGACCTACGAGCAGTACTTC. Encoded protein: CSVSLTSGTYEQYF.

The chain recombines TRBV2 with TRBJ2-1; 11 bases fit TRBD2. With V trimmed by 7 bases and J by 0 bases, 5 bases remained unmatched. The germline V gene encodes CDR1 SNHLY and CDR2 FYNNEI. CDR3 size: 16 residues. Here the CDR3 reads CASKLAGGSSYNEQFF. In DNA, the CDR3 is TGTGCCAGCAAATTAGCGGGGGGGAGCTCCTACAATGAGCAGTTCTTC.

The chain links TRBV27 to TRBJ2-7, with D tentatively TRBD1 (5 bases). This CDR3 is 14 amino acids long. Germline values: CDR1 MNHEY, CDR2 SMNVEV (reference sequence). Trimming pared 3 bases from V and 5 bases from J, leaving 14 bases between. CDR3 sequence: CASSLYGRGHEQYF. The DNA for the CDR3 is TGTGCCAGCAGTTTGTATGGAAGGGGTCACGAGCAGTACTTC.

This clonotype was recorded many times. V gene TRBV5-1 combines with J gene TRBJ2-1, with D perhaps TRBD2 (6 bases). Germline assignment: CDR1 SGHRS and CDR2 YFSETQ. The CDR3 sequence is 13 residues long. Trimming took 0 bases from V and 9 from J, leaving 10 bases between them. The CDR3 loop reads CASSLVPEGEQFF. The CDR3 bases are TGCGCCAGCAGCTTGGTACCGGAGGGTGAGCAGTTCTTC.

DNA of the CDR3: TGTGCCAGCAGCCAAGGCCCAGCTTATGGCTACACCTTC. Translation gives CASSQGPAYGYTF. The J gene is TRBJ1-2, the V gene TRBV4-2, with D unresolved. The CDR3 runs to 13 residues. V was clipped by 1 base and J by 5 bases, with 8 bases between them. CDR1 and CDR2 from the germline V gene are LGHNA and YNFKEQ.

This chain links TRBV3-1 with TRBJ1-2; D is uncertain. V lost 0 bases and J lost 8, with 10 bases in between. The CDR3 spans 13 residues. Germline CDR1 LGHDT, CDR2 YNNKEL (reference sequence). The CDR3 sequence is CASSQEGIRGYTF. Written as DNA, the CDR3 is TGTGCCAGCAGCCAAGAGGGAATCAGGGGCTACACCTTC.

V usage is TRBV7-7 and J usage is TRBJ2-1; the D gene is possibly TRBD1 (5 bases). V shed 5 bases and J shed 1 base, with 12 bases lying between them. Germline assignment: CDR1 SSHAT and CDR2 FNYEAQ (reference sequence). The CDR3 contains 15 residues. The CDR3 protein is CASSPQAGSYNEQFF. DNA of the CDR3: TGTGCCAGCAGCCCCCAGGCAGGGTCCTACAATGAGCAGTTCTTC.

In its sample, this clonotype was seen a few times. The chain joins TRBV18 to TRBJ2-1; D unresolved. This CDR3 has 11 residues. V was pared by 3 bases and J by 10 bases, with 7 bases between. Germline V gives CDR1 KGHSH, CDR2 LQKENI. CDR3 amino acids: CASSPIGEQFF. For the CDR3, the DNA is TGTGCCAGCTCACCGATAGGGGAGCAGTTCTTC.

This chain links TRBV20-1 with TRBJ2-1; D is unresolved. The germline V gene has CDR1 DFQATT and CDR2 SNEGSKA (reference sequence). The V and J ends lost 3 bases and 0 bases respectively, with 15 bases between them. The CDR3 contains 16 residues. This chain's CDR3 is CSARSPAAGSYNEQFF. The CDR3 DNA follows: TGCAGTGCTAGGAGCCCGGCGGCAGGCTCCTACAATGAGCAGTTCTTC.

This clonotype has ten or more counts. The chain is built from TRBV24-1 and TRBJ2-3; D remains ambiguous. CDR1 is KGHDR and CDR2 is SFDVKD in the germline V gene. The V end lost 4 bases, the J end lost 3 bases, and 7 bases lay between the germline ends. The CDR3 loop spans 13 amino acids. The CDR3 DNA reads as TGTGCCACCAGTGAACCGCCTACAGATACGCAGTATTTT. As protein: CATSEPPTDTQYF.

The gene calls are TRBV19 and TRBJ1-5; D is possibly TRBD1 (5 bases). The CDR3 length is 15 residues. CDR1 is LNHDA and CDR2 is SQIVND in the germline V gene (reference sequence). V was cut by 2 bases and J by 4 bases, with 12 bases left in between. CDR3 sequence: CASSIMVGGNQPQHF. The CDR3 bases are TGTGCCAGTAGTATAATGGTGGGGGGAAATCAGCCCCAGCATTTT. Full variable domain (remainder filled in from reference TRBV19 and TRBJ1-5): DGGITQSPKYLFRKEGQNVTLSCEQNLNHDAMYWYRQDPGQGLRLIYYSQIVNDFQKGDIAEGYSVSREKKESFPLTVTSAQKNPTAFYLCASSIMVGGNQPQHFGDGTRLSIL.

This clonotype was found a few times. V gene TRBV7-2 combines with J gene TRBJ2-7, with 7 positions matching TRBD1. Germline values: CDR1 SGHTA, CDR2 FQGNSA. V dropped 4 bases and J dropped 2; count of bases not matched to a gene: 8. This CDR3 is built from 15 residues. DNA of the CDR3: TGTGCCAGCAGCTCCCATTGGACAGGAGCCTACGAGCAGTACTTC. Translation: CASSSHWTGAYEQYF. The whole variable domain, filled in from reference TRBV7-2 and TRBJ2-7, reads GAGVSQSPSNKVTEKGKDVELRCDPISGHTALYWYRQSLGQGLEFLIYFQGNSAPDKSGLPSDRFSAERTGGSVSTLTIQRTQQEDSAVYLCASSSHWTGAYEQYFGPGTRLTVT.

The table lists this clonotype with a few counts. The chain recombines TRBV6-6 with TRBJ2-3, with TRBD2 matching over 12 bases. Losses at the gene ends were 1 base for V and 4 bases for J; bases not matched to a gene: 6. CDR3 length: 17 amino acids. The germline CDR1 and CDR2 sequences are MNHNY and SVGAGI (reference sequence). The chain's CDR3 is CASSYFLAGGGADTQYF. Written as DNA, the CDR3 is TGTGCCAGCAGTTACTTCCTAGCGGGAGGGGGAGCAGATACGCAGTATTTT.

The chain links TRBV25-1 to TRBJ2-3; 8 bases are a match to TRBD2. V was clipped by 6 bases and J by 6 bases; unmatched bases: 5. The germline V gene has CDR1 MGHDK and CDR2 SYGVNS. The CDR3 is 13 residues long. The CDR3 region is CASSGRAVDTQYF. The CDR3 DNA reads TGTGCCAGCAGCGGGAGGGCCGTGGATACGCAGTATTTT.